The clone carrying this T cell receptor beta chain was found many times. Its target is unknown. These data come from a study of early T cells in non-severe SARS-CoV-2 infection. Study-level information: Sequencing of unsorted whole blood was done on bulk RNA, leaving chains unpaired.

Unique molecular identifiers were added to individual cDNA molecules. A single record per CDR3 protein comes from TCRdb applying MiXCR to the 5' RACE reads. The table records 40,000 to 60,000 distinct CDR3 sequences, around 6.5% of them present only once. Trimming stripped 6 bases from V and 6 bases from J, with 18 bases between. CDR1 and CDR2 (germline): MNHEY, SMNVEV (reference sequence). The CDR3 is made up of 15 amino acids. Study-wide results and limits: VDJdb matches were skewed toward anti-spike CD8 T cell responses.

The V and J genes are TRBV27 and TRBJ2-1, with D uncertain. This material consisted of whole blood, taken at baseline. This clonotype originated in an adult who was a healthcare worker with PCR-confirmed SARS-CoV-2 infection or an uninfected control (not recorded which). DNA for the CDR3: TGTGCCAGCAGCCTGACCCTCTTAAACGGCAATGAGCAGTTCTTC. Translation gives CASSLTLLNGNEQFF.